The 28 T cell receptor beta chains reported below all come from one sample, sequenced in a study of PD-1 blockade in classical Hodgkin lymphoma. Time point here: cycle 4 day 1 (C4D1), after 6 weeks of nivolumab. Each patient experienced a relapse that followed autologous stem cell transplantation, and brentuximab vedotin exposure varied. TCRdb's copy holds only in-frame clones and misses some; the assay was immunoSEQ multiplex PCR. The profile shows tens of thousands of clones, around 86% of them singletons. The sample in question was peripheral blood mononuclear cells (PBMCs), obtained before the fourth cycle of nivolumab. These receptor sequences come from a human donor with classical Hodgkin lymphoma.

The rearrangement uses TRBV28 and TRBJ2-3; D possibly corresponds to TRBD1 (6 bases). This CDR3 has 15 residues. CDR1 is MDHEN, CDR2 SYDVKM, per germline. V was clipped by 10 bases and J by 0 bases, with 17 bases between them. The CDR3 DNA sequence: TGTGCCACCGGAAGTTCGGACAGTAGCACAGATACGCAGTATTTT. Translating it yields CATGSSDSSTDTQYF.

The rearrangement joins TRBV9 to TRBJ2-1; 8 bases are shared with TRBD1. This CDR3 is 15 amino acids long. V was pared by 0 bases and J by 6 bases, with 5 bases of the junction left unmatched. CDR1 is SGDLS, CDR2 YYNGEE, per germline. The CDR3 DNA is TGTGCCAGCAGCGTAGGCCAGGGGGCGGGCAATGAGCAGTTCTTC. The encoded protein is CASSVGQGAGNEQFF.

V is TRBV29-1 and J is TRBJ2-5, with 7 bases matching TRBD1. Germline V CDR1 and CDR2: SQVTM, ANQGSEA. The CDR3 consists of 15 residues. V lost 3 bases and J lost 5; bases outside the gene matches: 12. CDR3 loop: CSVDGTAGKWETQYF. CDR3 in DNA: TGCAGCGTTGACGGGACAGCCGGCAAGTGGGAGACCCAGTACTTC.

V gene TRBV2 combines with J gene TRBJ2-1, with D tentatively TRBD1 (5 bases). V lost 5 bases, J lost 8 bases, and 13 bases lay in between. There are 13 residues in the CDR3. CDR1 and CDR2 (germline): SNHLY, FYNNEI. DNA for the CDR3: TGTGCCAGCAGTCGACCGCAGGGATATGAGCAGTTCTTC. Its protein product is CASSRPQGYEQFF. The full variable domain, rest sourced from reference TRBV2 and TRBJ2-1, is EPEVTQTPSHQVTQMGQEVILRCVPISNHLYFYWYRQILGQKVEFLVSFYNNEISEKSEIFDDQFSVERPDGSNFTLKIRSTKLEDSAMYFCASSRPQGYEQFFGPGTRLTVL.

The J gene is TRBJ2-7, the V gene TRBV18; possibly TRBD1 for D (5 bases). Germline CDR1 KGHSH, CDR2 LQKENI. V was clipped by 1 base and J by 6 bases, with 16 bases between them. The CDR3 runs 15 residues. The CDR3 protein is CASSPRQGQIGEQYF. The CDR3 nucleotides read TGTGCCAGCTCACCACGGCAGGGCCAGATAGGCGAGCAGTACTTC.

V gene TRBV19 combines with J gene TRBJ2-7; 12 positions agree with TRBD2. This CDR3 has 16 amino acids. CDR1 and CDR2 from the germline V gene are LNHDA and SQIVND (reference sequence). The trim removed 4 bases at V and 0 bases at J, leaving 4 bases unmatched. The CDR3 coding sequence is TGTGCCAGTAGTACCCAGACTAGCGGGAGCTCCTACGAGCAGTACTTC. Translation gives CASSTQTSGSSYEQYF. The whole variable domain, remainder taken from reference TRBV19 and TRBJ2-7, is DGGITQSPKYLFRKEGQNVTLSCEQNLNHDAMYWYRQDPGQGLRLIYYSQIVNDFQKGDIAEGYSVSREKKESFPLTVTSAQKNPTAFYLCASSTQTSGSSYEQYFGPGTRLTVT.

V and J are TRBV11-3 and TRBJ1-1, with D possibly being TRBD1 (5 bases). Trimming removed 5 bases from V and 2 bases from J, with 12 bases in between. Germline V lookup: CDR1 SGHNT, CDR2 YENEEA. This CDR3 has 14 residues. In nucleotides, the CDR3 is TGTGCCAGCAGCATGTCCAGGGAAAACACTGAAGCTTTCTTT. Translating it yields CASSMSRENTEAFF.

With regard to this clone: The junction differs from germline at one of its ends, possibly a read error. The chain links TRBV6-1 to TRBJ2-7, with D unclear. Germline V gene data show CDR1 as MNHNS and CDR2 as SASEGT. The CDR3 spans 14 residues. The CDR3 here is CASREARQSYEQYF. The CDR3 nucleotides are TGTGCCAGCAGGGAAGCGAGGCAGTCCTACGAGCAGTACTTC.

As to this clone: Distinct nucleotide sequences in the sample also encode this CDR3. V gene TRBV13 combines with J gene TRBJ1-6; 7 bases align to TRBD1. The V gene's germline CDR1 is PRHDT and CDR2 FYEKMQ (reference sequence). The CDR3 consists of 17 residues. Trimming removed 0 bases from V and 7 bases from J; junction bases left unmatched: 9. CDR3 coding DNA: TGTGCCAGCAGCTTAGGAGGGCTCAGGGGGTTCAATTCACCCCTCCACTTT. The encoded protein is CASSLGGLRGFNSPLHF.

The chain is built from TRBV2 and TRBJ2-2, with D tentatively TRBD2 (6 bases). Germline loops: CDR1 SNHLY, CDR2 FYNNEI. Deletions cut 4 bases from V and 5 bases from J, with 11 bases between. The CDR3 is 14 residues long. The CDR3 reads CASSVREWTGELFF. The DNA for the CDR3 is TGTGCCAGCAGTGTTCGGGAGTGGACCGGGGAGCTGTTTTTT.

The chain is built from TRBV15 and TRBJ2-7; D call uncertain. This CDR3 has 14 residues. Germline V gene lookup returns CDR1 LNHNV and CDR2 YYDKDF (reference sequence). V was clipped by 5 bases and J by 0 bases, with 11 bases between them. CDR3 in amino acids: CATSYSLSSYEQYF. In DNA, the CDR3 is TGTGCCACCAGCTATTCTTTAAGCTCCTACGAGCAGTACTTC.

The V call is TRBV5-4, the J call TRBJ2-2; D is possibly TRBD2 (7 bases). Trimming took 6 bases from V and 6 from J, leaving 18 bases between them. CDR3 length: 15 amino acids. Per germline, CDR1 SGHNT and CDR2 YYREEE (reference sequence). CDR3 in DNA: TGTGCCAGCACCCGGGGGGCCCAGTTATCCGGGGAGCTGTTTTTT. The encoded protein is CASTRGAQLSGELFF.

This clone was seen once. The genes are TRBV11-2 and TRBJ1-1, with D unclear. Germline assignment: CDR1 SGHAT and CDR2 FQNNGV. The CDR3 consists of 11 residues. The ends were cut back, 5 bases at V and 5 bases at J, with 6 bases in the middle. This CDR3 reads CASSRGTEAFF. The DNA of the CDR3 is TGTGCCAGCAGCCGAGGGACTGAAGCTTTCTTT. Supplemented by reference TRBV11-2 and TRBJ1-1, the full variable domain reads EAGVAQSPRYKIIEKRQSVAFWCNPISGHATLYWYQQILGQGPKLLIQFQNNGVVDDSQLPKDRFSAERLKGVDSTLKIQPAKLEDSAVYLCASSRGTEAFFGQGTRLTVV.

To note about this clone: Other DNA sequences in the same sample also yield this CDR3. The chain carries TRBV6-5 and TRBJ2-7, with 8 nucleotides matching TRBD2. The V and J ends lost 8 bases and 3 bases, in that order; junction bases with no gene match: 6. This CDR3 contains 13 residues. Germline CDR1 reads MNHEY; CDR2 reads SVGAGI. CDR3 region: CASASGGRYEQYF. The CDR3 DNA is TGTGCCAGCGCAAGCGGGGGCCGCTACGAGCAGTACTTC.

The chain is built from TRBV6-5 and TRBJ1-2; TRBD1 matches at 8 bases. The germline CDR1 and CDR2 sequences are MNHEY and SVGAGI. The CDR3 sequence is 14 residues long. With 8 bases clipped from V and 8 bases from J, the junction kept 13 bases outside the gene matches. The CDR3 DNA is TGTGCCAGCTCAACCGGGACAGGAATGTTCGGCTACACCTTC. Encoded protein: CASSTGTGMFGYTF.

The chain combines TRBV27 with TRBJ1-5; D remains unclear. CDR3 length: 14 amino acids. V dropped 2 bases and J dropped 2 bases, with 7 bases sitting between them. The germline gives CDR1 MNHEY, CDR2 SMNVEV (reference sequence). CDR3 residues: CASSLGIRNQPQHF. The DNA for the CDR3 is TGTGCCAGCAGTTTAGGGATTCGCAATCAGCCCCAGCATTTT.

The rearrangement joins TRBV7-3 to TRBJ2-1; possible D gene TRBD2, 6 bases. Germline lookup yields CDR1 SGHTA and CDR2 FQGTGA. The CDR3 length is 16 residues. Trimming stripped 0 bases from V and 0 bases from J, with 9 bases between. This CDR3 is CASSLTPGLSYNEQFF. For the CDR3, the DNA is TGTGCCAGCAGCTTAACGCCGGGACTCTCCTACAATGAGCAGTTCTTC.

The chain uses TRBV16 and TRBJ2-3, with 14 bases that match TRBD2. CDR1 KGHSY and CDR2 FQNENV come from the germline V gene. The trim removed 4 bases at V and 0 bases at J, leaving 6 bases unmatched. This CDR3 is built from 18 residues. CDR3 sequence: CASSPGLAGGTSTDTQYF. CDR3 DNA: TGTGCCAGCAGCCCCGGACTAGCGGGAGGAACTAGCACAGATACGCAGTATTTT. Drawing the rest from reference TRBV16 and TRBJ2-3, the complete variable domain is GEEVAQTPKHLVRGEGQKAKLYCAPIKGHSYVFWYQQVLKNEFKFLISFQNENVFDETGMPKERFSAKCLPNSPCSLEIQATKLEDSAVYFCASSPGLAGGTSTDTQYFGPGTRLTVL.

The CDR3 spells CASRSTGGDTQYF. The CDR3 DNA follows: TGTGCCAGCAGATCGACAGGGGGAGATACGCAGTATTTT. The V call is TRBV28, the J call TRBJ2-3, with 9 bases that match TRBD1. Germline V lookup: CDR1 MDHEN, CDR2 SYDVKM. The CDR3 covers 13 residues. With 6 bases clipped from V and 5 bases from J, the junction kept 3 bases outside the gene matches.

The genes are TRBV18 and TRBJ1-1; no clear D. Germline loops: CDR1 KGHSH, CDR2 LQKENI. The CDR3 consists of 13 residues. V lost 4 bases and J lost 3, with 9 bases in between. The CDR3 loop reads CASSQGYDTEAFF. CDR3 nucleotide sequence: TGTGCCAGCTCACAAGGGTACGACACTGAAGCTTTCTTT.

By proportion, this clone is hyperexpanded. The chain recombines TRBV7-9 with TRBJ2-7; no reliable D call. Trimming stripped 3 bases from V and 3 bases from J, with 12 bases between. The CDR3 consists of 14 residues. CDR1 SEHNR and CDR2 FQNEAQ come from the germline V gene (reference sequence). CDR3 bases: TGTGCCAGCAGCTTCTCACTTGCAGACTACGAGCAGTACTTC. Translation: CASSFSLADYEQYF. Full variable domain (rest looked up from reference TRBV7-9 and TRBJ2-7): DTGVSQNPRHKITKRGQNVTFRCDPISEHNRLYWYRQTLGQGPEFLTYFQNEAQLEKSRLLSDRFSAERPKGSFSTLEIQRTEQGDSAMYLCASSFSLADYEQYFGPGTRLTVT.

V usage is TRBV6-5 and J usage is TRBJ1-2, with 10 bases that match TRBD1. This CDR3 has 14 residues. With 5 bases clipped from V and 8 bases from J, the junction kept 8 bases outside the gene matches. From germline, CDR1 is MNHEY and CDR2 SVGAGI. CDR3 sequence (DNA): TGTGCCAGCAGTAACGCCGGGACAGGGGTCGGCTACACCTTC. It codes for CASSNAGTGVGYTF.

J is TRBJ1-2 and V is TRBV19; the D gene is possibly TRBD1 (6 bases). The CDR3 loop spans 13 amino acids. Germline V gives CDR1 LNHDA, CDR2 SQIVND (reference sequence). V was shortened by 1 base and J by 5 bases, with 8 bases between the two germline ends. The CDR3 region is CASSIAGQYGYTF. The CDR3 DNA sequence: TGTGCCAGTAGTATAGCTGGACAGTATGGCTACACCTTC.

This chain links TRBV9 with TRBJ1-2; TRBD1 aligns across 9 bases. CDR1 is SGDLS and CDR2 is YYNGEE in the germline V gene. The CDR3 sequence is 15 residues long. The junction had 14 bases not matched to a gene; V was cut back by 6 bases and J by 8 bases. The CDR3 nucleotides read TGTGCCAGCACCGAAACAGGGGGCGCGTACGGCGGCTACACCTTC. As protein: CASTETGGAYGGYTF.

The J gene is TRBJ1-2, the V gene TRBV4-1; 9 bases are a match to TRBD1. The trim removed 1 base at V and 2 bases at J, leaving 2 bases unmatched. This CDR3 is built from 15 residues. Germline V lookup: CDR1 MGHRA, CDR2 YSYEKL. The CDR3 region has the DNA TGCGCCAGCAGCCAAGGCGACAGGGGGAACTATGGCTACACCTTC. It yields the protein CASSQGDRGNYGYTF.

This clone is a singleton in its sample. In DNA form, the CDR3 reads TGCGCCAGCAGCCAAGATGGGGCAGGGGCGCGGAATAATTCACCCCTCCACTTT. Translating it yields CASSQDGAGARNNSPLHF. The chain employs TRBV4-1 and TRBJ1-6; D may be TRBD1 (6 bases). The CDR3 sequence is 18 residues long. The germline V gene has CDR1 MGHRA and CDR2 YSYEKL. V shed 0 bases and J shed 5 bases, with 17 bases lying between them.

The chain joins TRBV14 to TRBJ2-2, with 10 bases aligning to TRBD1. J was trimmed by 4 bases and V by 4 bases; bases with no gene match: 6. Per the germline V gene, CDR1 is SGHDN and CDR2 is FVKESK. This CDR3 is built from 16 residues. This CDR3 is CASSPDRGFVTGELFF. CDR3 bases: TGTGCCAGCAGCCCGGACAGGGGGTTCGTCACCGGGGAGCTGTTTTTT.

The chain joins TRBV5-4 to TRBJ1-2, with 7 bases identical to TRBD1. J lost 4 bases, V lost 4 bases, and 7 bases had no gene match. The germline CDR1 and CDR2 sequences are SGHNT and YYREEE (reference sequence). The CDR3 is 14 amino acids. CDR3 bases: TGTGCCAGCAGCATAGGACAGGATCTCTATGGCTACACCTTC. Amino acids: CASSIGQDLYGYTF.